This T cell receptor beta chain came from a study of T-cell memory formation after mild COVID-19. This clonotype was found a few times. Trimming stripped 4 bases from V and 8 bases from J, with 23 bases between. CDR1 SEHNR and CDR2 FQNEAQ come from the germline V gene (reference sequence). The CDR3 is 17 residues long. TCRdb passed the 5' RACE reads through MiXCR, listing each CDR3 protein once. The table shows 550,000 to 700,000 distinct CDR3 sequences, with around 17% occurring only once. Material for sequencing was PBMCs or a T cell subset sorted from them (not recorded which). The TCR sequence derives from an adult woman who had mild COVID-19 (a few samples of this study predate the infection). Cell type and time point are not known. The J gene is TRBJ1-4, the V gene TRBV7-9, with D maybe TRBD1 (5 bases). In nucleotides, the CDR3 is TGTGCCAGCAGCTCCCCCCTGGCAGGGACGGGATGGGAAAAACTGTTTTTT. As protein: CASSSPLAGTGWEKLFF.